Listed below are T cell receptor beta chains from one sample, sequenced in a study of blood T cell repertoires in COVID-19. The repertoire was sequenced with immunoSEQ multiplex PCR; TCRdb's copy has only in-frame clones and lacks some. The sample contains about 350,000 clones, around nine tenths of which appear only once. Input material: PBMCs or T cells enriched from blood (not recorded which). The origin of the receptors is a woman aged 30 to 39 who had been exposed to COVID-19. CDR3s include the opening cysteine and the closing phenylalanine or tryptophan. Each record gives: J gene, V gene, D gene, clone size, CDR3 DNA, CDR3 protein. The D gene is left open where the match is weak. Size is stated for part of the rows, as once, few or many counts, or as a class when the clone is expanded.

TRBJ1-1,TRBV10-1,NA,NA,TGCGCCAGCAGTGAGTCGGGGACACCCGCCGGTGAAGCTTTCTTT,CASSESGTPAGEAFF
TRBJ2-3,TRBV7-9,TRBD1,NA,TGTGCCAGCAGCCCAGTCTTGGGACAGGCGCCCACAGATACGCAGTATTTT,CASSPVLGQAPTDTQYF
TRBJ2-1,TRBV24-1,TRBD2,NA,TGTGCCACCAGTGACGAAAAGACTAGCGGGACCCCCTACAATGAGCAGTTCTTC,CATSDEKTSGTPYNEQFF
TRBJ2-1,TRBV4-1,TRBD2,NA,TGCGCCAGCAGCGCGGGGGAGGGCTCCTACAATGAGCAGTTCTTC,CASSAGEGSYNEQFF
TRBJ2-7,TRBV9,NA,NA,TGTGCCAGCAGCGTACGGCGGGATCCCTACGAGCAGTACTTC,CASSVRRDPYEQYF
TRBJ2-1,TRBV19,NA,NA,TGTGCCAGTAGTATAGCCCGACTAGAGAATGAGCAGTTCTTC,CASSIARLENEQFF
TRBJ2-6,TRBV2,NA,NA,TGTGCCAGCAAGGGGGTCCGCTCTGGGGCCAACGTCCTGACTTTC,CASKGVRSGANVLTF
TRBJ1-2,TRBV24-1,NA,NA,TGTGCCACCAGTGATCTACAGGGCACCTATGGCTACACCTTC,CATSDLQGTYGYTF
TRBJ2-3,TRBV27,TRBD2,NA,TGTGCCAGCAGTTTACGGGCTTGGACTAGCGGGAGAACAGATACGCAGTATTTT,CASSLRAWTSGRTDTQYF
TRBJ1-1,TRBV6-5,TRBD1,once,TGTGCCAGCAGTTATTCAGGGGGACCGAACACTGAAGCTTTCTTT,CASSYSGGPNTEAFF
TRBJ1-5,TRBV7-8,NA,NA,TGTGCCAGCAGCTTGGGGGGGCCGCAGCCCCAGCATTTT,CASSLGGPQPQHF
TRBJ1-1,TRBV24-1,TRBD1,NA,TGTGCCACCAGTATCCGGGACAGGATGAACACTGAAGCTTTCTTT,CATSIRDRMNTEAFF
TRBJ2-2,TRBV23-1,NA,NA,TGCGCCAGCAGTCACAAGACAGGGAACACCGGGGAGCTGTTTTTT,CASSHKTGNTGELFF
TRBJ2-7,TRBV5-8,TRBD2,NA,TGTGCCAGCAGCAACCGGGACTACCACTACGAGCAGTACTTC,CASSNRDYHYEQYF
TRBJ2-1,TRBV7-9,TRBD2,NA,TGTGCCAGCAGCCTCCTAGCGGGAGGGGGCAATGAGCAGTTCTTC,CASSLLAGGGNEQFF
TRBJ2-1,TRBV29-1,TRBD1,NA,TGCAGCGTTGAAGATAGGACAGGGATTCTCAATGAGCAGTTCTTC,CSVEDRTGILNEQFF
TRBJ1-2,TRBV12-3/TRBV12-4,NA,NA,TGTGCCAGCAGTTCAGGGGACGGCTACACCTTC,CASSSGDGYTF
TRBJ1-2,TRBV19,TRBD1,NA,TGTGCCAGTAGTCTCTCCGAGGGGGCAGGCTATGGCTACACCTTC,CASSLSEGAGYGYTF
TRBJ2-7,TRBV14,TRBD2,NA,TGTGCCAGCAGCCAAGCTCCCCTGGGACTAGCGAATAACTACGAGCAGTACTTC,CASSQAPLGLANNYEQYF
TRBJ1-1,TRBV28,TRBD1,few,TGTGCCAGCAGAACCCGGGACAGGGTTGAAGCTTTCTTT,CASRTRDRVEAFF
TRBJ2-5,TRBV2,TRBD2,NA,TGTGCCCGAAGGGCGGGAGGTCAAGAGACCCAGTACTTC,CARRAGGQETQYF
TRBJ1-1,TRBV6-5,NA,NA,TGTGCCAGCAGTTACGCGCTAGGGGGCACTGAAGCTTTCTTT,CASSYALGGTEAFF
TRBJ2-1,TRBV19,TRBD2,NA,TGTGCCAGTAGTTATTCGGGACTAGCGGGAGTCCCCATGGGGAATGAGCAGTTCTTC,CASSYSGLAGVPMGNEQFF
TRBJ2-7,TRBV7-5,NA,NA,TGTGCCAGAAGCCTAGCATACAGGGGTCCATCCGGAGAGCAGTACTTC,CARSLAYRGPSGEQYF
TRBJ2-3,TRBV19,TRBD2,NA,TGTGCCAGTAGTAGGCATCTAGCGGGAGGGAGGTCGACAGATACGCAGTATTTT,CASSRHLAGGRSTDTQYF
TRBJ2-7,TRBV6-5,TRBD2,NA,TGTGCCAGCAGAGCCTTAGCGGGCTCCTACGAGCAGTACTTC,CASRALAGSYEQYF
TRBJ2-5,TRBV6-5,NA,NA,TGTGCCAGCAGTTACGGGAGGACAGGTCGCCAAGAGACCCAGTACTTC,CASSYGRTGRQETQYF